Listed below are T cell receptor beta chains from one sample, sequenced in a study of shared clonotypes between healthy human individuals. The protocol was immunoSEQ multiplex PCR, while the TCRdb copy is restricted to in-frame clones and leaves out a portion. The sample includes about 2.2 million clones, about 93% of them seen just once. Sequenced material: naive CD8+ T cells from PBMCs. These receptors were taken from a man aged 18 to 30 in good health. Some clones in this sample may be carry-over from other donors' samples. The CDR3 runs from the conserved cysteine through the conserved F or W.

v_call,j_call,cdr3_aa
TRBV6-5,NA,CASRAGFSVSNEQYF
TRBV7-9,TRBJ1-5,CASSSWGPDTGLPQHF
TRBV5-1,TRBJ2-1,CASSLGWARHNEQFF
TRBV6-1,TRBJ2-1,CASTVAGHSYNEQFF
TRBV9,TRBJ2-5,CASTTGLAGVSETQYF
TRBV4-3,TRBJ1-3,CASSQDLPGQGANTIYF
TRBV19,TRBJ2-4,CASSIYPRVMTEIAKNIQYF
TRBV6-5,TRBJ1-1,CASSGDREVDTEAFF
TRBV7-9,TRBJ2-5,CASSPPWEGETQYF
TRBV27,TRBJ2-5,CASSWGPGAGLGETQYF
TRBV7-2,TRBJ2-5,CASSFSETQYF
TRBV29-1,TRBJ2-1,CSAQEYNEQFF
TRBV7-6,TRBJ2-3,CASSFQAADTQYF
TRBV4-1,TRBJ1-5,CASSEVQGNQPQHF
TRBV5-1,TRBJ2-2,CASSSGTFVSFRATGELFF
TRBV27,TRBJ2-3,CASSPTSGPPDTQYF